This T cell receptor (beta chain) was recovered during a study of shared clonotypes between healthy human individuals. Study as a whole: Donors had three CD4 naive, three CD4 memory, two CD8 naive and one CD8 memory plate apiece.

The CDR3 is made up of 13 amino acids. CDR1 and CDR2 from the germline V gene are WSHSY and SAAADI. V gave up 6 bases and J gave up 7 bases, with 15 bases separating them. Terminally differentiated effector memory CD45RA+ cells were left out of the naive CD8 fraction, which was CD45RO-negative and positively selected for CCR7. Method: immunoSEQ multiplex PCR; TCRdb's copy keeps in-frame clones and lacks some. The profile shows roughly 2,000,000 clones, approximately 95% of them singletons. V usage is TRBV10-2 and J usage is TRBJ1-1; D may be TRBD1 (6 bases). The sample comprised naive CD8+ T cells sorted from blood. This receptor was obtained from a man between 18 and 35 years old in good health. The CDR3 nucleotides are TGCGCCAGCAGCCTACAGGGCGGCCTTGAAGCTTTCTTT. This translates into CASSLQGGLEAFF.